Listed here are 26 T cell receptor beta chains from one sample, sequenced in a study of Ad26.COV2.S vaccination and SARS-CoV-2 variants. Clones were sequenced by immunoSEQ multiplex PCR, and TCRdb holds only the in-frame ones, with some missing. Of roughly 380,000 clones listed, roughly 90% were seen once; the top ten hold about 3.6%. Treatment given: about 20 received Ad26.COV2.S at low or high dose, single or two shots; 5 received placebo; per-sample allocation not given. Specimen acquisition occurred on day 63 following the initial vaccine or placebo injection. Sequenced here: peripheral blood, sampled in a trial of Ad26.COV2.S vaccine versus placebo. These receptors all come from a person between 18 and 65 years old who received the Ad26.COV2.S COVID-19 vaccine or a placebo.

There are a few counts of this clone. The chain uses TRBV9 and TRBJ2-3; 7 nucleotides line up with TRBD2. V gave up 2 bases and J gave up 4 bases; unmatched junction bases: 7. This CDR3 has 15 amino acids. Germline values: CDR1 SGDLS, CDR2 YYNGEE. DNA for the CDR3: TGTGCCAGCAGCGTTCGGGAGCGGGGACCAGATACGCAGTATTTT. Protein: CASSVRERGPDTQYF. The variable domain in full, with the rest retrieved from reference TRBV9 and TRBJ2-3, is DSGVTQTPKHLITATGQRVTLRCSPRSGDLSVYWYQQSLDQGLQFLIQYYNGEERAKGNILERFSAQQFPDLHSELNLSSLELGDSALYFCASSVRERGPDTQYFGPGTRLTVL.

This chain joins TRBV5-1 and TRBJ2-7; 10 bases are shared with TRBD1. The CDR3 has 15 residues. The germline V gene encodes CDR1 SGHRS and CDR2 YFSETQ. Unmatched junction bases numbered 5, after V lost 4 bases and J lost 1 base. The CDR3 sequence is CASSISGQGSYEQYF. CDR3 in DNA: TGCGCCAGCAGCATTTCGGGACAGGGGTCCTACGAGCAGTACTTC.

This chain uses TRBV6-6 with TRBJ2-2, with a weak D call TRBD2 (6 bases). V shed 5 bases and J shed 6 bases, with 22 bases lying between them. CDR1 is MNHNY and CDR2 is SVGAGI in the germline V gene (reference sequence). CDR3 length equals 17 residues. CDR3 coding DNA: TGTGCCAGCAGTCCACCTCGGCAGGGCGGGGTGGCCGGGGAGCTGTTTTTT. Protein: CASSPPRQGGVAGELFF.

Only a few counts were recorded for this clone. Other nucleotide sequences in the sample specify the same CDR3. This chain connects TRBV19 to TRBJ2-2; D gene ambiguous. In germline, CDR1 is LNHDA, CDR2 SQIVND (reference sequence). The V end lost 3 bases, the J end lost 1 base, and 6 bases lay between the germline ends. CDR3 length: 14 residues. As DNA, the CDR3 is TGTGCCAGTAGTATTTCGAGGAACACCGGGGAGCTGTTTTTT. Translating gives CASSISRNTGELFF.

The gene calls are TRBV7-9 and TRBJ2-3; D is ambiguous. V was shortened by 1 base and J by 3 bases, with 8 bases between the two germline ends. CDR1 and CDR2 from the germline V gene are SEHNR and FQNEAQ (reference sequence). The CDR3 has 14 amino acids. The CDR3 protein is CASSLGAVTDTQYF. The CDR3 nucleotides are TGTGCCAGCAGCTTAGGGGCAGTTACAGATACGCAGTATTTT.

The J gene is TRBJ1-5, the V gene TRBV6-5; tentatively, D is TRBD1 (6 bases). This CDR3 has 13 amino acids. Germline V gene lookup returns CDR1 MNHEY and CDR2 SVGAGI. Between the trimmed V and J ends, which lost 7 bases and 3 bases, there was a span of 10 bases. The CDR3 here is CASTQGFNQPQHF. CDR3 sequence (DNA): TGTGCCAGCACACAGGGTTTCAATCAGCCCCAGCATTTT.

This rearrangement joins TRBV9 to TRBJ1-6; 7 nucleotides match TRBD1. CDR1 and CDR2 (germline): SGDLS, YYNGEE. J lost 9 bases, V lost 5 bases, and 11 bases had no gene match. This CDR3 has 15 residues. The CDR3, as DNA: TGTGCCAGCAGAAACAATGACAGGGAGGGTTCACCCCTCCACTTT. Translated: CASRNNDREGSPLHF.

This chain uses TRBV6-6 with TRBJ2-3, with 10 positions matching TRBD1. Germline V gene sequence: CDR1 MNHNY, CDR2 SVGAGI (reference sequence). The CDR3 sequence is 14 residues long. V was clipped by 7 bases and J by 1 base; unmatched bases: 2. The chain's CDR3 is CASIDRGRTDTQYF. For the CDR3, the DNA is TGTGCCAGCATCGACAGGGGGCGCACAGATACGCAGTATTTT.

The chain employs TRBV30 and TRBJ1-4; D might be TRBD1 (6 bases). Germline CDR1 is GTSNPN and CDR2 is SVGIG (reference sequence). CDR3 length: 13 residues. Trimming stripped 5 bases from V and 4 bases from J, with 11 bases between. As DNA, the CDR3 is TGTGCCTGGGGCAGGGGTATTAATGAAAAACTGTTTTTT. Amino acid sequence: CAWGRGINEKLFF. Combining the CDR3 with reference TRBV30 and TRBJ1-4 gives the whole variable domain SQTIHQWPATLVQPVGSPLSLECTVEGTSNPNLYWYRQAAGRGLQLLFYSVGIGQISSEVPQNLSASRPQDRQFILSSKKLLLSDSGFYLCAWGRGINEKLFFGSGTQLSVL.

The chain recombines TRBV9 with TRBJ2-2, with 7 nucleotides matching TRBD1. Trimming took 7 bases from V and 4 from J; bases not matched to a gene: 4. The CDR3 runs to 13 residues. CDR1 SGDLS and CDR2 YYNGEE come from the germline V gene. CDR3 in DNA: TGTGCCAGCCTGGACAGGCTCACCGGGGAGCTGTTTTTT. Its protein is CASLDRLTGELFF.

The chain employs TRBV29-1 and TRBJ2-1, with TRBD1 as a possible D gene (6 bases). CDR1 and CDR2 (germline): SQVTM, ANQGSEA. The CDR3 has 12 residues. V lost 1 base and J 9 bases, leaving 10 bases between the germline ends. The CDR3 nucleotides are TGCAGCGTTGAAGGTGGGGGCCTTGAGCAGTTCTTC. Protein: CSVEGGGLEQFF.

The rearrangement links TRBV6-5 to TRBJ2-2, with 7 bases fitting TRBD2. Unmatched junction bases numbered 3, after V lost 4 bases and J lost 4 bases. Per the germline V gene, CDR1 is MNHEY and CDR2 is SVGAGI. This CDR3 contains 14 residues. The CDR3 loop is CASSWSGATGELFF. DNA of the CDR3: TGTGCCAGCAGTTGGAGCGGGGCCACCGGGGAGCTGTTTTTT.

The V gene is TRBV27, the J gene TRBJ2-1; 9 bases align to TRBD1. V lost 10 bases, J lost 5 bases, and 6 bases stayed unmatched. The CDR3 is made up of 13 amino acids. Germline V gene lookup returns CDR1 MNHEY and CDR2 SMNVEV (reference sequence). CDR3 protein: CATSRTGDNEQFF. The DNA for the CDR3 is TGTGCCACCTCAAGGACAGGGGACAATGAGCAGTTCTTC.

The chain employs TRBV18 and TRBJ2-5; no clear D gene. Germline CDR1 reads KGHSH; CDR2 reads LQKENI. This CDR3 comprises 12 residues. Trimming shortened V by 3 bases and J by 5 bases, and 7 bases separated the two germline ends. The CDR3 loop is CASSPLGETQYF. For the CDR3, the DNA is TGTGCCAGCTCACCGTTGGGGGAGACCCAGTACTTC.

This chain connects TRBV7-8 to TRBJ2-3; no reliable D call. The CDR3 length is 17 residues. The V gene's germline CDR1 is SGHVS and CDR2 FQNEAQ. V lost 5 bases and J lost 7, with 25 bases in between. CDR3 nucleotides: TGTGCCAGCAGCCTCCCCCAATCCTCCCCCTTTACGAATACGCAGTATTTT. It is translated as CASSLPQSSPFTNTQYF.

The rearrangement uses TRBV29-1 and TRBJ2-4; no clear D. The V end lost 1 base, the J end lost 5 bases, and 12 bases lay between the germline ends. CDR3 length: 14 amino acids. From germline, CDR1 is SQVTM and CDR2 ANQGSEA. CDR3 sequence: CSVEVRQWENIQYF. The CDR3 DNA sequence: TGCAGCGTTGAAGTTCGCCAGTGGGAAAACATTCAGTACTTC.

The rearrangement links TRBV12-3 or TRBV12-4 to TRBJ2-2; a weak D match, TRBD1 (6 bases). The CDR3 has 13 amino acids. Between the trimmed V and J ends, which lost 5 bases and 5 bases, there was a span of 9 bases. CDR3 sequence: CASSTGSTGELFF. CDR3 sequence (DNA): TGTGCCAGCAGTACAGGGTCGACCGGGGAGCTGTTTTTT.

The chain employs TRBV11-2 and TRBJ1-6; 7 bases match TRBD1. Germline CDR1 SGHAT, CDR2 FQNNGV. There are 15 residues in the CDR3. J gave up 9 bases and V 2 bases, and 7 bases lay outside the gene matches. DNA for the CDR3: TGTGCCAGCAGCTTAAAGGGGACAGCAGCTTCACCCCTCCACTTT. Translation: CASSLKGTAASPLHF. The variable domain in full, with the rest retrieved from reference TRBV11-2 and TRBJ1-6, is EAGVAQSPRYKIIEKRQSVAFWCNPISGHATLYWYQQILGQGPKLLIQFQNNGVVDDSQLPKDRFSAERLKGVDSTLKIQPAKLEDSAVYLCASSLKGTAASPLHFGNGTRLTVT.

The chain links TRBV5-1 to TRBJ2-1, with TRBD2 matching 8 bases. Trimming at V came to 1 base and at J to 6 bases, leaving 6 bases not matched to a gene. This CDR3 is 15 amino acids long. Germline V gene data show CDR1 as SGHRS and CDR2 as YFSETQ. CDR3 sequence: CASSLLRGDFNEQFF. In DNA form, the CDR3 reads TGCGCCAGCAGCTTGTTGCGGGGGGATTTCAATGAGCAGTTCTTC.

The genes are TRBV5-1 and TRBJ2-7; D is undetermined. Trimming left V 4 bases short and J 3 bases short, with 20 bases between. The CDR3 extends over 16 amino acids. Germline V gene lookup returns CDR1 SGHRS and CDR2 YFSETQ. The CDR3 loop is CASSPALGRMGYEQYF. The CDR3 DNA is TGCGCCAGCAGCCCCGCCCTCGGGCGGATGGGCTACGAGCAGTACTTC.

The gene calls are TRBV20-1 and TRBJ2-7, with 8 positions matching TRBD2. This CDR3 has 16 amino acids. The V segment lost 3 bases and the J segment 0 bases; nucleotides outside the gene matches: 10. Germline CDR1 DFQATT, CDR2 SNEGSKA (reference sequence). The CDR3 DNA follows: TGCAGTGCTAGTTTCTTCAGCGGGGGCTTCTCCTACGAGCAGTACTTC. Encoded protein: CSASFFSGGFSYEQYF.

This CDR3 is CSVEDRTGQETQYF. The CDR3 region has the DNA TGCAGCGTTGAAGATCGGACAGGGCAAGAGACCCAGTACTTC. The chain has TRBV29-1 and TRBJ2-5, with 8 bases identical to TRBD1. The germline V gene has CDR1 SQVTM and CDR2 ANQGSEA. The CDR3 loop spans 14 amino acids. The ends lost 0 bases at V and 2 bases at J; junction bases unmatched: 2.

The chain combines TRBV19 with TRBJ2-1; tentative D call: TRBD2 (5 bases). The CDR3 is 13 amino acids. The germline CDR1 and CDR2 sequences are LNHDA and SQIVND (reference sequence). Trimming took 9 bases from V and 11 from J, leaving 20 bases between them. The CDR3 sequence: CASSPKLTGKQFF. In DNA, the CDR3 is TGTGCCAGCTCCCCTAAACTGACGGGGAAGCAGTTCTTC.

Points on this clone: The junction departs from the called germline gene at one end, perhaps through a read error. The V and J genes are TRBV5-1 and TRBJ2-7, with D perhaps TRBD2 (5 bases). The CDR3 spans 14 residues. Germline V CDR1 and CDR2: SGHRS, YFSETQ. In DNA, the CDR3 is TGCGCCAGCAGTTTGGAGGACTTGGCCTACGAGCAGTACTTC. Amino acids: CASSLEDLAYEQYF.

This clone was found a few times. The chain combines TRBV19 with TRBJ2-2; 9 bases match TRBD1. Losses at the gene ends were 3 bases for V and 5 bases for J; bases not matched to a gene: 4. The CDR3 is 15 amino acids. CDR1 is LNHDA, CDR2 SQIVND, per germline (reference sequence). CDR3 in amino acids: CASSIQQGATGELFF. The DNA for the CDR3 is TGTGCCAGTAGTATTCAACAGGGGGCAACCGGGGAGCTGTTTTTT.

The J gene is TRBJ1-2, the V gene TRBV5-8; weak D call: TRBD1 (6 bases). Trimming stripped 1 base from V and 8 bases from J, with 21 bases between. The CDR3 length is 16 residues. Germline-derived CDR1 and CDR2 are SGHTS and YDEGEE. This chain's CDR3 is CASSLWAGGRTLGYTF. DNA for the CDR3: TGTGCCAGCAGCTTGTGGGCCGGGGGCCGGACACTCGGCTACACCTTC.